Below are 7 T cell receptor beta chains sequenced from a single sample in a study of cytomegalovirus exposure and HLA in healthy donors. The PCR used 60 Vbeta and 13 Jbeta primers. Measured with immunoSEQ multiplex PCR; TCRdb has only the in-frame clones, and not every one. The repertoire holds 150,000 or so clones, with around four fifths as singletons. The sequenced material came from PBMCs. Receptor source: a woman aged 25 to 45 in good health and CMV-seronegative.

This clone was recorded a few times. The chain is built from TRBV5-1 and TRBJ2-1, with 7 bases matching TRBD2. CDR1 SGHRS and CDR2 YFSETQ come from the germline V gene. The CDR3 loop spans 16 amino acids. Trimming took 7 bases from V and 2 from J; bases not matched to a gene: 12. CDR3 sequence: CASSLSGTIPYNEQFF. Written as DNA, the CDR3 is TGCGCCAGCTCCCTGAGCGGGACGATCCCCTACAATGAGCAGTTCTTC. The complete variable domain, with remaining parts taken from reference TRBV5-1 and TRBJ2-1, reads KAGVTQTPRYLIKTRGQQVTLSCSPISGHRSVSWYQQTPGQGLQFLFEYFSETQRNKGNFPGRFSGRQFSNSRSEMNVSTLELGDSALYLCASSLSGTIPYNEQFFGPGTRLTVL.

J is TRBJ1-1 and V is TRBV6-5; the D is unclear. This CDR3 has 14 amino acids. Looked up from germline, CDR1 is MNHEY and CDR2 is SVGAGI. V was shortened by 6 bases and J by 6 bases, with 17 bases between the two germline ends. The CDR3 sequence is CASRPGPDGAEAFF. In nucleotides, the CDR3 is TGTGCCAGCAGGCCGGGTCCCGATGGCGCTGAAGCTTTCTTT.

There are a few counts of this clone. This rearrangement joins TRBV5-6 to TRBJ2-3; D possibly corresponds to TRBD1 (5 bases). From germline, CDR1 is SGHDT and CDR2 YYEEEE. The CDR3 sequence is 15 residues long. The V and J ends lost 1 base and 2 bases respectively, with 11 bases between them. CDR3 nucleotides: TGTGCCAGCAGCTTGCGGCCAGGGAACACAGATACGCAGTATTTT. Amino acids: CASSLRPGNTDTQYF.

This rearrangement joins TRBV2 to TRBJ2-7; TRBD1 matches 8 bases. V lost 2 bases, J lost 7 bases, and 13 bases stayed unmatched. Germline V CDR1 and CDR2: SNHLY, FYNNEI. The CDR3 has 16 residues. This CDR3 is CASSERSGQGGREQYF. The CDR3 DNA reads TGTGCCAGCAGTGAAAGGTCCGGACAGGGCGGTCGTGAGCAGTACTTC.

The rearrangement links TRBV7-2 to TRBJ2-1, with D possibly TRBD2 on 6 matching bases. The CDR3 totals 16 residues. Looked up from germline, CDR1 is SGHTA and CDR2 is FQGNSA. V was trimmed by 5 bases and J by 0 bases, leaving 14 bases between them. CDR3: CASSVGGRLSYNEQFF. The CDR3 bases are TGTGCCAGCAGCGTAGGAGGGCGACTCTCCTACAATGAGCAGTTCTTC.

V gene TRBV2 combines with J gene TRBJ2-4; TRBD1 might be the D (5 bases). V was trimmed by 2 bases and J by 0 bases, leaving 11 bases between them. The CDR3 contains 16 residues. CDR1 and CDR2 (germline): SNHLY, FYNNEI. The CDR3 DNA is TGTGCCAGCAGTGAACGACAGAGCATAGCCAAAAACATTCAGTACTTC. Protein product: CASSERQSIAKNIQYF. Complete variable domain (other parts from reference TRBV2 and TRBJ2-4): EPEVTQTPSHQVTQMGQEVILRCVPISNHLYFYWYRQILGQKVEFLVSFYNNEISEKSEIFDDQFSVERPDGSNFTLKIRSTKLEDSAMYFCASSERQSIAKNIQYFGAGTRLSVL.

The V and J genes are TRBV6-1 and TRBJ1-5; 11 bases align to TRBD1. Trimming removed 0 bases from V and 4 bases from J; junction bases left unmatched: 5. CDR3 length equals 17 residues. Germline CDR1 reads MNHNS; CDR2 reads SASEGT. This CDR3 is CASSEAGQGVRNQPQHF. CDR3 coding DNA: TGTGCCAGCAGTGAAGCGGGACAGGGGGTACGGAATCAGCCCCAGCATTTT.